This TCR beta chain was identified in a study of cytomegalovirus exposure and HLA in healthy donors. Turning to the study itself: Drawn from HLA-typed donors, about 85 million unique TCRs were held in an early data release.

It was with 60 Vbeta and 13 Jbeta primers that the PCR ran. The protocol was immunoSEQ multiplex PCR, while the TCRdb copy is restricted to in-frame clones and leaves out a portion. This sample's clone table lists approximately 50,000 clones. General study results and limits: An assumption of roughly uniform sequencing depth across donors underlay the presence/absence analyses.

As concerns this clone: The antigen remains unidentified.

This CDR3 comprises 14 residues. The ends lost 5 bases at V and 7 bases at J; junction bases unmatched: 4. Germline CDR1 and CDR2: MNHEY and SVGAGI. V gene TRBV6-5 combines with J gene TRBJ1-4, with 10 bases aligning to TRBD1. Sequenced material: PBMCs. The clonotype was recovered from a male donor in good health and CMV-seronegative. DNA for the CDR3: TGTGCCAGCAGTCCCGGACAGGGGGGTGAAAAACTGTTTTTT. Protein sequence: CASSPGQGGEKLFF.